This T cell receptor beta chain came from a study of cytomegalovirus exposure and HLA in healthy donors. Study outcomes and limitations: A further, later analysis showed that HLA-associated TCR beta chains (compared with equally common others) were more clonally expanded.

To note about this clone: Antigen: not known.

A multiplex PCR was run with 60 Vbeta primers and 13 Jbeta primers. In the study's own analysis: Tens of millions of unique TCR beta chains, some 11 million shared, were counted in a later analysis. The method was immunoSEQ multiplex PCR; TCRdb's version includes in-frame clones alone and lacks a portion of them. V, J and clone size are taken as reported in that table, and D and trimming were inferred from the DNA itself. The data hold roughly 110,000 clones, with more than 65% observed a single time. Germline lookup yields CDR1 MNHNS and CDR2 SASEGT. CDR3 size: 12 residues. V was shortened by 2 bases and J by 3 bases, with 5 bases between the two germline ends.

The specimen was PBMCs. This sequence was found in a male donor in good health and CMV-seronegative. The V call is TRBV6-1, the J call TRBJ2-7; D not certain. The CDR3, as DNA: TGTGCCAGCAGTGAACAGGACTACGAGCAGTACTTC. This gives the protein CASSEQDYEQYF.